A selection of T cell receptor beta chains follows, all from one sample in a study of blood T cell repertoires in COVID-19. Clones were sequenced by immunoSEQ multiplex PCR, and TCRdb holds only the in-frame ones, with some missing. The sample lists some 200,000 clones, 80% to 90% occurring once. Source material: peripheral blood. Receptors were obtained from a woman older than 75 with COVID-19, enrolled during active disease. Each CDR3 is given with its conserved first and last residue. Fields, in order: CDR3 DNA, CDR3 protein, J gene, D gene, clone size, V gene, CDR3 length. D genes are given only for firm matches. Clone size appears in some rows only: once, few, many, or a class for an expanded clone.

CDR3 DNA: TGTGCCAGCAGTACCAGGACAGGACGTAATTCACCCCTCCACTTT
CDR3 protein: CASSTRTGRNSPLHF
J gene: TRBJ1-6
D gene: TRBD1
clone size: -
V gene: TRBV27
CDR3 length: 15

CDR3 DNA: TGTGCCAGCAGCAAAGGAACAGCAGGGTCCCTCACAGATACGCAGTATTTT
CDR3 protein: CASSKGTAGSLTDTQYF
J gene: TRBJ2-3
D gene: -
clone size: -
V gene: TRBV21-1
CDR3 length: 17

CDR3 DNA: TGTGCCAGCAGCGCCGGGGATTGGGGAAACACTGAAGCTTTCTTT
CDR3 protein: CASSAGDWGNTEAFF
J gene: TRBJ1-1
D gene: -
clone size: -
V gene: TRBV7-9
CDR3 length: 15

CDR3 DNA: TGTGCCAGCAGTTTTACCGGGACAGGGGGCTTTCAGCCCCAGCATTTT
CDR3 protein: CASSFTGTGGFQPQHF
J gene: TRBJ1-5
D gene: TRBD1
clone size: -
V gene: TRBV28
CDR3 length: 16

CDR3 DNA: TGTGCCAGCTCACCAAGACAGGGGTTCTCCTACGAGCAGTACTTC
CDR3 protein: CASSPRQGFSYEQYF
J gene: TRBJ2-7
D gene: TRBD1
clone size: -
V gene: TRBV18
CDR3 length: 15

CDR3 DNA: TGTGCCAGCAGTTTAGGGGGGGGCTGGTATAATTCACCCCTCCACTTT
CDR3 protein: CASSLGGGWYNSPLHF
J gene: TRBJ1-6
D gene: -
clone size: once
V gene: TRBV27
CDR3 length: 16

CDR3 DNA: TGTGCCAGCAGTGAGGGCTTTCGGACCCAGTACTTC
CDR3 protein: CASSEGFRTQYF
J gene: TRBJ2-5
D gene: -
clone size: many
V gene: TRBV2
CDR3 length: 12

CDR3 DNA: TGTGCCAGCTCCCCCGGACAGGGCCTGTCGCTAGCGGAGAAAAGCAATGAGCAGTTCTTC
CDR3 protein: CASSPGQGLSLAEKSNEQFF
J gene: TRBJ2-1
D gene: -
clone size: -
V gene: TRBV18
CDR3 length: 20

CDR3 DNA: TGTGCCAGCAGCCCCCGCAGGGATCAGCCCCAGCATTTT
CDR3 protein: CASSPRRDQPQHF
J gene: TRBJ1-5
D gene: -
clone size: few
V gene: TRBV7-8
CDR3 length: 13

CDR3 DNA: TGTGCCAGCAGCGGACAGGGTTCCACCGGGGAGCTGTTTTTT
CDR3 protein: CASSGQGSTGELFF
J gene: TRBJ2-2
D gene: TRBD1
clone size: -
V gene: TRBV6-5
CDR3 length: 14

CDR3 DNA: TGTGCCATCAGTGACAGGAATGAGCAGTTCTTC
CDR3 protein: CAISDRNEQFF
J gene: TRBJ2-1
D gene: -
clone size: -
V gene: TRBV10-3
CDR3 length: 11

CDR3 DNA: TGTGCCACCAGTGACCCCTACGGTGGCTACACCTTC
CDR3 protein: CATSDPYGGYTF
J gene: TRBJ1-2
D gene: -
clone size: -
V gene: TRBV24-1
CDR3 length: 12

CDR3 DNA: TGTGCCATCAGTGAGACATACACCGGGGAGCTGTTTTTT
CDR3 protein: CAISETYTGELFF
J gene: TRBJ2-2
D gene: -
clone size: -
V gene: TRBV10-3
CDR3 length: 13

CDR3 DNA: TGTGCCAGCAGTGCCTCACCCGGGACTAGCGGGGGGTCCTACAATGAGCAGTTCTTC
CDR3 protein: CASSASPGTSGGSYNEQFF
J gene: TRBJ2-1
D gene: TRBD2
clone size: -
V gene: TRBV2
CDR3 length: 19

CDR3 DNA: TGTGCCAGCAGCCCAGGGACAGGAAATGAAAAACTGTTTTTT
CDR3 protein: CASSPGTGNEKLFF
J gene: TRBJ1-4
D gene: TRBD1
clone size: -
V gene: TRBV11-3
CDR3 length: 14

CDR3 DNA: TGCAGTGCTAGTGGAGGGGGCGAGGATGAAAAACTGTTTTTT
CDR3 protein: CSASGGGEDEKLFF
J gene: TRBJ1-4
D gene: TRBD1
clone size: -
V gene: TRBV20-1
CDR3 length: 14

CDR3 DNA: TGTGCCACCAGCAGAGATTTACTAGCCAAAAACATTCAGTACTTC
CDR3 protein: CATSRDLLAKNIQYF
J gene: TRBJ2-4
D gene: -
clone size: -
V gene: TRBV15
CDR3 length: 15

CDR3 DNA: TGCGCCAGCAGCGTCCAGGGGAGCTCCTACAATGAGCAGTTCTTC
CDR3 protein: CASSVQGSSYNEQFF
J gene: TRBJ2-1
D gene: -
clone size: -
V gene: TRBV5-1
CDR3 length: 15

CDR3 DNA: TGTGCCAGCAGTTTATATTCAGGGCCCAATGAAAAGCTGTTTTTT
CDR3 protein: CASSLYSGPNEKLFF
J gene: TRBJ1-4
D gene: -
clone size: -
V gene: TRBV28
CDR3 length: 15

CDR3 DNA: TGCGCCAGCAGCCAAGGGGGCGGCGAGTGGCATGATACGCAGTATTTT
CDR3 protein: CASSQGGGEWHDTQYF
J gene: TRBJ2-3
D gene: -
clone size: -
V gene: TRBV4-3
CDR3 length: 16